The 28 T cell receptor beta chains listed next were all sequenced from one sample in a study of blood T cells in healthy people across ages. A sample-barcoded 5' primer and a J-beta primer mix were used in a second PCR of roughly 7 to 11 cycles. TCRdb fed the 5' RACE reads into MiXCR, producing one record per CDR3 protein. Of approximately 940,000 distinct CDR3 sequences in the sample, about 48% were seen once. Material: blood. These receptors were collected from a man aged 25 to 40 in good health.

On this clonotype itself: One end of the junction does not line up with germline, which may come from a read error. The chain links TRBV7-9 to TRBJ2-7, with unresolved D. The germline gives CDR1 SEHNR, CDR2 FQNEAQ (reference sequence). The CDR3 has 16 amino acids. The CDR3 region has the DNA TGCGCCAGCAGCCAAGATCGAAGCCCCCTTTTGTTCGAGCAGTACTTC. Its translation is CASSQDRSPLLFEQYF.

This chain uses TRBV28 with TRBJ2-5; 8 nucleotides agree with TRBD2. The germline CDR1 and CDR2 sequences are MDHEN and SYDVKM. The CDR3 totals 13 residues. V lost 8 bases, J lost 11 bases, and 13 bases stayed unmatched. The CDR3 region has the DNA TGTGCCAGCGGTAGCGGGGTTCGTAATGAGCAGTACTTC. It yields the protein CASGSGVRNEQYF.

This clonotype came up many times. The V gene is TRBV29-1, the J gene TRBJ2-5; D call uncertain. V lost 4 bases to trimming and J lost 2 bases, with 5 bases between them. The CDR3 loop spans 11 amino acids. Per germline, CDR1 SQVTM and CDR2 ANQGSEA. The CDR3 spells CSVGQQETQYF. The CDR3 DNA sequence: TGCAGCGTTGGGCAGCAAGAGACCCAGTACTTC.

This clonotype came up many times. The chain joins TRBV12-3 or TRBV12-4 to TRBJ1-2, with D unclear. This CDR3 is 12 amino acids long. V lost 4 bases to trimming and J lost 8 bases, with 11 bases between them. The DNA for the CDR3 is TGTGCCAGCAGTTCCGGACCGGGGGGCTACACCTTC. Amino acids: CASSSGPGGYTF.

A few counts support this clonotype. This rearrangement joins TRBV5-6 to TRBJ2-1, with D possibly matching TRBD1 (6 bases). The CDR3 is made up of 17 amino acids. Trimming stripped 4 bases from V and 3 bases from J, with 20 bases between. Germline CDR1 and CDR2: SGHDT and YYEEEE. CDR3 sequence: CASSPYRVQVDYNEQFF. As DNA, the CDR3 is TGTGCCAGCAGCCCCTACAGGGTTCAGGTAGACTACAATGAGCAGTTCTTC.

This clonotype was counted between two and nine times. The genes are TRBV2 and TRBJ2-7; D may be TRBD1 (6 bases). V lost 7 bases and J lost 3, with 10 bases in between. Germline CDR1 reads SNHLY; CDR2 reads FYNNEI. The CDR3 covers 12 residues. The CDR3 reads CASNKGVYEQYF. The CDR3 DNA is TGTGCCAGCAATAAGGGGGTCTACGAGCAGTACTTC.

There are many counts of this clonotype. The rearrangement joins TRBV6-4 to TRBJ2-1; D unresolved. Germline V gives CDR1 MRHNA, CDR2 SNTAGT. This CDR3 contains 13 residues. Trimming shortened V by 0 bases and J by 6 bases, and 6 bases separated the two germline ends. This chain's CDR3 is CASSDSKLNEQFF. DNA for the CDR3: TGTGCCAGCAGTGACTCGAAACTCAATGAGCAGTTCTTC.

V and J are TRBV5-1 and TRBJ2-1; no firm D call. The CDR3 totals 16 residues. V lost 0 bases to trimming and J lost 10 bases, with 20 bases between them. Germline loops: CDR1 SGHRS, CDR2 YFSETQ. In DNA, the CDR3 is TGCGCCAGCAGCTTGGAGGGTAGCCTCCTCACCGACGAGCAGTTCTTC. Encoded protein: CASSLEGSLLTDEQFF.

The chain has TRBV20-1 and TRBJ2-1, with TRBD2 matching over 8 bases. Germline V gene data show CDR1 as DFQATT and CDR2 as SNEGSKA (reference sequence). This CDR3 contains 17 residues. V lost 0 bases and J lost 13; bases outside the gene matches: 20. The CDR3 is CSARDPYSETSDPNQFF. CDR3 DNA sequence: TGCAGTGCTAGAGATCCTTACTCCGAGACTAGCGACCCTAACCAGTTCTTC.

This clonotype was detected ten times or more. The rearrangement links TRBV4-3 to TRBJ2-1; weak D call: TRBD2 (6 bases). Trimming shortened V by 5 bases and J by 3 bases, and 11 bases separated the two germline ends. This CDR3 spans 14 amino acids. Germline lookup yields CDR1 LGHNA and CDR2 YSLEER. The CDR3 DNA reads TGCGCCAGCAGCTCGGGAGTGGGCTACAATGAGCAGTTCTTC. Its protein product is CASSSGVGYNEQFF.

CDR3 nucleotide sequence: TGTGCCAGCAGCGTAGCGGGCAGGGATCTACGCGGGCAGTTCTTC. Its protein product is CASSVAGRDLRGQFF. The chain couples TRBV9 to TRBJ2-1, with D possibly matching TRBD1 (5 bases). The V end lost 0 bases, the J end lost 12 bases, and 19 bases lay between the germline ends. The CDR3 has 15 residues. Germline values: CDR1 SGDLS, CDR2 YYNGEE.

This chain joins TRBV20-1 and TRBJ2-7; 9 bases are shared with TRBD2. Trimming removed 6 bases from V and 4 bases from J; junction bases left unmatched: 7. Germline lookup yields CDR1 DFQATT and CDR2 SNEGSKA (reference sequence). CDR3 length: 13 residues. CDR3 bases: TGCAGTGCCCCGGGGCGGGGGGGTTACGAGCAGTACTTC. Amino acids: CSAPGRGGYEQYF.

The sample holds a few counts of this clonotype. The V and J genes are TRBV24-1 and TRBJ2-1; 12 bases align to TRBD2. Germline V CDR1 and CDR2: KGHDR, SFDVKD. This CDR3 is 18 amino acids long. Trimming cost V 2 bases and J 3 bases; bases outside gene matches: 7. The CDR3 nucleotides read TGTGCCACCAGTGATTCCAAACGACTAGCGGGGGACTACAATGAGCAGTTCTTC. As protein: CATSDSKRLAGDYNEQFF.

Concerning this clonotype: A read error is possible here, since a much larger clone lies one base away. The chain joins TRBV2 to TRBJ1-4; D might be TRBD1 (5 bases). CDR1 and CDR2 (germline): SNHLY, FYNNEI. This CDR3 has 14 residues. CDR3 in amino acids: CVSREQVTNEKLFF. The CDR3, as DNA: TGTGTCAGCAGAGAACAGGTTACCAATGAAAAACTGTTTTTT.

The V gene is TRBV2, the J gene TRBJ1-4, with D possibly matching TRBD1 (5 bases). CDR3 size: 13 residues. From germline, CDR1 is SNHLY and CDR2 FYNNEI. The ends were cut back, 3 bases at V and 8 bases at J, with 10 bases in the middle. The CDR3 region is CASSDKGMEKLFF. The CDR3 DNA sequence: TGTGCCAGCAGTGACAAGGGGATGGAAAAACTGTTTTTT.

This clonotype was recorded a few times. V gene TRBV7-2 combines with J gene TRBJ1-2, with unresolved D. V lost 5 bases, J lost 4 bases, and 17 bases lay in between. The CDR3 contains 15 residues. Germline assignment: CDR1 SGHTA and CDR2 FQGNSA. CDR3 amino acids: CASSLVRTLGYGYTF. The CDR3 DNA reads TGTGCCAGCAGCCTCGTTCGGACCCTCGGCTATGGCTACACCTTC.

This clonotype was seen repeatedly, ten times or more. A much larger clone differs by one base, so this may be a read error. The rearrangement joins TRBV12-3 or TRBV12-4 to TRBJ2-5; no reliable D call. The V gene lost 5 bases and the J gene lost 11 bases, with 15 bases spanning the gap. The CDR3 totals 12 residues. CDR3 loop: CASSRTNNEQYF. As DNA, the CDR3 is TGTGCCAGCAGTCGGACGAACAATGAGCAGTACTTC.

This clonotype has a count of ten or more. This chain joins TRBV5-1 and TRBJ2-3; D might be TRBD2 (5 bases). V shed 5 bases and J shed 5 bases, with 12 bases lying between them. From germline, CDR1 is SGHRS and CDR2 YFSETQ. This CDR3 contains 13 residues. Written as DNA, the CDR3 is TGCGCCAGCAGTTCTACGGGATTAGATACGCAGTATTTT. Protein product: CASSSTGLDTQYF.

This rearrangement joins TRBV18 to TRBJ2-7; 7 nucleotides agree with TRBD1. J was trimmed by 6 bases and V by 3 bases; bases with no gene match: 8. The CDR3 runs to 14 residues. Germline V lookup: CDR1 KGHSH, CDR2 LQKENI. The CDR3 reads CASSPDRVGGEQYF. The CDR3 nucleotides read TGTGCCAGCTCACCCGACAGGGTAGGGGGCGAGCAGTACTTC.

This clonotype has a count of ten or more. The chain has TRBV12-3 or TRBV12-4 and TRBJ1-5; D gene unclear. The germline V and J ends were trimmed by 2 bases and 0 bases, with 2 bases remaining between them. The CDR3 runs to 13 residues. For the CDR3, the DNA is TGTGCCAGCAGTTTAACTAGCAATCAGCCCCAGCATTTT. This gives the protein CASSLTSNQPQHF.

The chain joins TRBV4-1 to TRBJ1-4; 10 bases align to TRBD1. Germline trimming cut 10 bases from V and 7 bases from J; bases unmatched to any gene: 9. The V gene's germline CDR1 is MGHRA and CDR2 YSYEKL. This CDR3 comprises 14 residues. CDR3 amino acids: CATSPGQGVEKLFF. The CDR3 DNA follows: TGCGCCACCTCCCCCGGACAGGGGGTTGAAAAACTGTTTTTT.

This clonotype was picked up many times. As DNA, the CDR3 is TGTGCCAGCAGACGGGACTCGCAATCCTCACAGTTCTTC. This translates into CASRRDSQSSQFF. This chain connects TRBV2 to TRBJ2-1, with D tentatively TRBD2 (6 bases). In germline, CDR1 is SNHLY, CDR2 FYNNEI. The length of the CDR3 is 13 residues. V lost 6 bases and J lost 13, with 19 bases in between.

This chain connects TRBV3-1 to TRBJ2-2, with TRBD1 matching 8 bases. The CDR3 consists of 16 residues. The ends lost 6 bases at V and 1 base at J; junction bases unmatched: 7. Per germline, CDR1 LGHDT and CDR2 YNNKEL (reference sequence). The chain's CDR3 is CASRHAGTGNTGELFF. The CDR3 bases are TGTGCCAGCAGACACGCCGGGACAGGGAACACCGGGGAGCTGTTTTTT. Based on the CDR3 plus reference TRBV3-1 and TRBJ2-2, the full variable domain is DTAVSQTPKYLVTQMGNDKSIKCEQNLGHDTMYWYKQDSKKFLKIMFSYNNKELIINETVPNRFSPKSPDKAHLNLHINSLELGDSAVYFCASRHAGTGNTGELFFGEGSRLTVL.

The CDR3 DNA sequence: TGCGCCAGCAGCTTCGCCCAAGAGACCCAGTACTTC. This translates into CASSFAQETQYF. The rearrangement joins TRBV5-1 to TRBJ2-5; D not certain. Deletions cut 2 bases from V and 1 base from J, with 3 bases between. The CDR3 is made up of 12 amino acids. Germline V gives CDR1 SGHRS, CDR2 YFSETQ. Variable domain in full (rest from reference TRBV5-1 and TRBJ2-5): KAGVTQTPRYLIKTRGQQVTLSCSPISGHRSVSWYQQTPGQGLQFLFEYFSETQRNKGNFPGRFSGRQFSNSRSEMNVSTLELGDSALYLCASSFAQETQYFGPGTRLLVL.

This clonotype was observed a few times. This chain uses TRBV29-1 with TRBJ1-2; TRBD1 matches 7 bases. The CDR3 consists of 12 residues. The V gene's germline CDR1 is SQVTM and CDR2 ANQGSEA. With 4 bases clipped from V and 6 bases from J, the junction kept 5 bases outside the gene matches. The CDR3 protein is CSVAGGAHGYTF. DNA of the CDR3: TGCAGCGTTGCAGGGGGAGCCCATGGCTACACCTTC.

The V call is TRBV10-3, the J call TRBJ2-3; D is unclear. Trimming left V 8 bases short and J 1 base short, with 13 bases between. CDR1 is ENHRY and CDR2 is SYGVKD in the germline V gene. The CDR3 consists of 14 residues. The CDR3 here is CAISRLDGTDTQYF. Here the CDR3 DNA reads TGTGCCATCTCCCGCCTAGACGGCACAGATACGCAGTATTTT.

This clonotype was seen just once. J is TRBJ2-5 and V is TRBV5-1; possibly TRBD1 for D (5 bases). Trimming pared 5 bases from V and 4 bases from J, leaving 12 bases between. CDR3 length equals 13 residues. Germline V gene lookup returns CDR1 SGHRS and CDR2 YFSETQ. CDR3 coding DNA: TGCGCCAGCAGGGAACAGGTCTCAGAGACCCAGTACTTC. Its translation: CASREQVSETQYF.

Worth noting for this clonotype: This may come from a read error, since a much larger clone is one base off. This chain uses TRBV6-1 with TRBJ2-1; weak D call: TRBD2 (7 bases). Looked up from germline, CDR1 is MNHNS and CDR2 is SASEGT. CDR3 length: 17 residues. V lost 3 bases and J lost 7, with 22 bases in between. CDR3 loop: CASSDLNSAGALNEQFF. CDR3 DNA: TGTGCCAGCAGTGATCTTAATAGCGCGGGGGCCTTGAATGAGCAGTTCTTC.